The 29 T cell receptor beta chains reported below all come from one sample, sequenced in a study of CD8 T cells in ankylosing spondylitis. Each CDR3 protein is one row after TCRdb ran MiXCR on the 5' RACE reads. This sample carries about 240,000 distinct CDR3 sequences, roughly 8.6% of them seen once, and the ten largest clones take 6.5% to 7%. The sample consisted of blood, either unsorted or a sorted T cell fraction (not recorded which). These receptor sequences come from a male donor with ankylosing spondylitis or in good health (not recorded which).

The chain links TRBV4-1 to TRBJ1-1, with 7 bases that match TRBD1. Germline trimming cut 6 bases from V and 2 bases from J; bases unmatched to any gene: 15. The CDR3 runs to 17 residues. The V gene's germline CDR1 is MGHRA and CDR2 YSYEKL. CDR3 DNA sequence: TGCGCCAGCAGGCCCTTTAGGGACAGCTTCTCCAACACTGAAGCTTTCTTT. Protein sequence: CASRPFRDSFSNTEAFF.

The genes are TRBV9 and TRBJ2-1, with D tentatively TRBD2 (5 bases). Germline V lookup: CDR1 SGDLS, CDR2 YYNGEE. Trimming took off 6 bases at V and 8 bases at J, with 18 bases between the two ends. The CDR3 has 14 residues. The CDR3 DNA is TGTGCCAGCACCGGACTCGGCCCAAGTGATGAGCAGTTCTTC. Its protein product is CASTGLGPSDEQFF. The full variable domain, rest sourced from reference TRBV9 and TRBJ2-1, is DSGVTQTPKHLITATGQRVTLRCSPRSGDLSVYWYQQSLDQGLQFLIQYYNGEERAKGNILERFSAQQFPDLHSELNLSSLELGDSALYFCASTGLGPSDEQFFGPGTRLTVL.

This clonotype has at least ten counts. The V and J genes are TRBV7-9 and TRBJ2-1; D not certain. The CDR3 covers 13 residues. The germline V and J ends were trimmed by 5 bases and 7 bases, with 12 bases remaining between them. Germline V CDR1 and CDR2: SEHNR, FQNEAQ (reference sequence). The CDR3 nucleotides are TGTGCCAGCAGCACGCGCCTAGGGAATGAGCAGTTCTTC. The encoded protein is CASSTRLGNEQFF.

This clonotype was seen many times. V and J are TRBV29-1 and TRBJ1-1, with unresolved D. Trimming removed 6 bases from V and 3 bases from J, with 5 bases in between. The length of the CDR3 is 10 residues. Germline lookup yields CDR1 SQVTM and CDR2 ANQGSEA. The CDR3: CSVLDTEAFF. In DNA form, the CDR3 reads TGCAGCGTGCTAGACACTGAAGCTTTCTTT. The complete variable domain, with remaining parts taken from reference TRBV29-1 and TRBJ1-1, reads SAVISQKPSRDICQRGTSLTIQCQVDSQVTMMFWYRQQPGQSLTLIATANQGSEATYESGFVIDKFPISRPNLTFSTLTVSNMSPEDSSIYLCSVLDTEAFFGQGTRLTVV.

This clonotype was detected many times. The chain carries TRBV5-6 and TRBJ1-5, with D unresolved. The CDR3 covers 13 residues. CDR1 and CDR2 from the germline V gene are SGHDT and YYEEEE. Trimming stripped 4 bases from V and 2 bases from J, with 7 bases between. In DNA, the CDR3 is TGTGCCAGCAGCATCTGGGGCAATCAGCCCCAGCATTTT. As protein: CASSIWGNQPQHF. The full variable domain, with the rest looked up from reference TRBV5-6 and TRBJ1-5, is DAGVTQSPTHLIKTRGQQVTLRCSPKSGHDTVSWYQQALGQGPQFIFQYYEEEERQRGNFPDRFSGHQFPNYSSELNVNALLLGDSALYLCASSIWGNQPQHFGDGTRLSIL.

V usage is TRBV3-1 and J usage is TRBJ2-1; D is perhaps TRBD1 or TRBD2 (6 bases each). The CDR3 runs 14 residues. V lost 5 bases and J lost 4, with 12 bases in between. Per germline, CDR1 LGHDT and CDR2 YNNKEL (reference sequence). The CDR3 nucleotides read TGTGCCAGCAGCGGGGGGCTGACATACAATGAGCAGTTCTTC. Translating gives CASSGGLTYNEQFF.

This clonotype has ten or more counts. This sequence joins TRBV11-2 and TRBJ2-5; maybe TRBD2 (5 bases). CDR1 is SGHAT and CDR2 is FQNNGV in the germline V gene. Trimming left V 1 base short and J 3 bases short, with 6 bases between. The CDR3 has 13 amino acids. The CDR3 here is CASSLGLKETQYF. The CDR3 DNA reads TGTGCCAGCAGCTTAGGACTAAAAGAGACCCAGTACTTC.

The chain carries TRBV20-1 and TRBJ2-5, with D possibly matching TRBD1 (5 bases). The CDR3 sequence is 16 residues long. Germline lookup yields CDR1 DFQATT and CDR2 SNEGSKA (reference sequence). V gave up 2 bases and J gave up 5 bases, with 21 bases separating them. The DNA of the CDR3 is TGCAGTGCTAGATCTCCGGATGGGGTACCAGGGGAGACCCAGTACTTC. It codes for CSARSPDGVPGETQYF.

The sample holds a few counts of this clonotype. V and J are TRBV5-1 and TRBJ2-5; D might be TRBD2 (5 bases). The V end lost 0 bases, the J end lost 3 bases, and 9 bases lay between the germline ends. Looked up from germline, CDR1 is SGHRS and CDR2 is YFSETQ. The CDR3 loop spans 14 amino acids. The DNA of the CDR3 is TGCGCCAGCAGCTTGGAGCCCGGGGAAGAGACCCAGTACTTC. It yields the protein CASSLEPGEETQYF.

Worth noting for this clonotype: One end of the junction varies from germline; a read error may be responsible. CDR3 residues: CADWGSETKYF. The CDR3 DNA follows: TGTGCAGACTGGGGGAGTGAGACCAAGTACTTC. V gene TRBV6-9 combines with J gene TRBJ2-5; D possibly matches TRBD1 or TRBD2 (5 bases each). From germline, CDR1 is MNHGY and CDR2 SVAAGI. The CDR3 has 11 residues.

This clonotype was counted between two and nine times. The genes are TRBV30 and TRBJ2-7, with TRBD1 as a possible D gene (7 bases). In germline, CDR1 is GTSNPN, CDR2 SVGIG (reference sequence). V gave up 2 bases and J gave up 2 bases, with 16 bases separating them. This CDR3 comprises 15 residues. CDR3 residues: CAWSKRQGGTYEQYF. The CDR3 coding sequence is TGTGCCTGGAGTAAACGGCAGGGGGGCACCTACGAGCAGTACTTC.

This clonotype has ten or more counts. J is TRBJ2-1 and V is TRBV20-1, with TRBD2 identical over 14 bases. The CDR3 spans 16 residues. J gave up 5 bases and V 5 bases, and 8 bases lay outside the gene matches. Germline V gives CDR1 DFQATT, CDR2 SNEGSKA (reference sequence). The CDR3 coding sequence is TGCAGTGCTGTGATGACTAGCGGGAGGGCCCACAATGAGCAGTTCTTC. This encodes CSAVMTSGRAHNEQFF.

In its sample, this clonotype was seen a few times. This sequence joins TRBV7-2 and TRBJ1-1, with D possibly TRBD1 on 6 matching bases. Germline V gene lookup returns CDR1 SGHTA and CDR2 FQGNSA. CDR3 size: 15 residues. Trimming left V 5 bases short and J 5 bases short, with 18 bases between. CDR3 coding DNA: TGTGCCAGCAGCCAAATAAGGGGGGGTGGGACTGAAGCTTTCTTT. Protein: CASSQIRGGGTEAFF.

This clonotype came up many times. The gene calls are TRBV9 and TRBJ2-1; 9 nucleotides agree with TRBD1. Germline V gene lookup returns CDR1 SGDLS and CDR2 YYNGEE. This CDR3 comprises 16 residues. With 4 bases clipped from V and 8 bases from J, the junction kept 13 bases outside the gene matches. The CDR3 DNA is TGTGCCAGCAGCTCAGGGACAGGGAATGTTGTCGATGAGCAGTTCTTC. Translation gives CASSSGTGNVVDEQFF.

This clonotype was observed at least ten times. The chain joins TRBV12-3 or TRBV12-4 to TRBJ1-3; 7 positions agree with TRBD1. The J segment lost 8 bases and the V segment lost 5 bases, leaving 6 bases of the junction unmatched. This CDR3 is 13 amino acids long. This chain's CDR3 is CASSVDRAYTIYF. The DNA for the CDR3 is TGTGCCAGCAGTGTCGACAGGGCTTACACCATATATTTT.

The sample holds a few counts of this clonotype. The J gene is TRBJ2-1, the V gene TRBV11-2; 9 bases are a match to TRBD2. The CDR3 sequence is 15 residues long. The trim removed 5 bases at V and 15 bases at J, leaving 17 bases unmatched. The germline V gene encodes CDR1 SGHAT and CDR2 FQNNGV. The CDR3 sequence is CASSPGGSGGRIWFF. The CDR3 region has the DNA TGTGCCAGCAGCCCCGGGGGTAGCGGGGGCCGAATCTGGTTCTTC.

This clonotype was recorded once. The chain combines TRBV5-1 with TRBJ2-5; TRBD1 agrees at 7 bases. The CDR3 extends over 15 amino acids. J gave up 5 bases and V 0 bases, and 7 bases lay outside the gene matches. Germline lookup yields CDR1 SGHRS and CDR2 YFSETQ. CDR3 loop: CASSLERGLGETQYF. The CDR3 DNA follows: TGCGCCAGCAGCTTGGAAAGGGGGCTAGGGGAGACCCAGTACTTC.

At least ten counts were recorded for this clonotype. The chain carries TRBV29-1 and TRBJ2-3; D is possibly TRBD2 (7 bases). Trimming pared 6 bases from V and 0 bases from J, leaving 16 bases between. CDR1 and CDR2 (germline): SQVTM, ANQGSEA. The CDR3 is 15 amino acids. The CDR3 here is CSVARGGTSTDTQYF. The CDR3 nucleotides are TGCAGCGTGGCAAGGGGGGGGACTAGCACAGATACGCAGTATTTT.

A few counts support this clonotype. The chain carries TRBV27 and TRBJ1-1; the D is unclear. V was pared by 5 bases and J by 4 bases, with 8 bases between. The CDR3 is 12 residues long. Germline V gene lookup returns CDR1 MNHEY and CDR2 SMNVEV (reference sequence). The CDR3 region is CASSRSGTEAFF. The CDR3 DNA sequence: TGTGCCAGCAGTCGTAGTGGCACTGAAGCTTTCTTT.

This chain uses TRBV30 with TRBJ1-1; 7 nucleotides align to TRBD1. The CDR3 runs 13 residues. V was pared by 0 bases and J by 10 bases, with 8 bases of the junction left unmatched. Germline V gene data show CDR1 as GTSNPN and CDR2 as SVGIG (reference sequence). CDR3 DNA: TGTGCCTGGAGTGTACGACCCAGGGGGGGAGCTTTCTTT. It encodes CAWSVRPRGGAFF. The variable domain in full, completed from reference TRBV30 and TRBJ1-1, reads SQTIHQWPATLVQPVGSPLSLECTVEGTSNPNLYWYRQAAGRGLQLLFYSVGIGQISSEVPQNLSASRPQDRQFILSSKKLLLSDSGFYLCAWSVRPRGGAFFGQGTRLTVV.

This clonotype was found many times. The CDR3 DNA follows: TGCGCCAGCAGCTTTCTAGCGGGACCTGCCTACGAGCAGTACTTC. Residues: CASSFLAGPAYEQYF. The chain employs TRBV4-3 and TRBJ2-7, with TRBD2 identical over 9 bases. Germline CDR1 is LGHNA and CDR2 is YSLEER. V was clipped by 5 bases and J by 2 bases; unmatched bases: 7. This CDR3 region has 15 residues.

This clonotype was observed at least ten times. The CDR3 coding sequence is TGTGCCAGCAGCTTGTTGCTGGGGGAGACCCAGTACTTC. Amino acid sequence: CASSLLLGETQYF. This chain joins TRBV5-8 and TRBJ2-5; no reliable D call. V dropped 1 base and J dropped 5 bases, with 9 bases sitting between them. This CDR3 is built from 13 residues. The V gene's germline CDR1 is SGHTS and CDR2 YDEGEE. Together with reference TRBV5-8 and TRBJ2-5, the CDR3 gives the full variable domain: EAGVTQSPTHLIKTRGQQATLRCSPISGHTSVYWYQQALGLGLQFLLWYDEGEERNRGNFPPRFSGRQFPNYSSELNVNALELEDSALYLCASSLLLGETQYFGPGTRLLVL.

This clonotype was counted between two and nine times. DNA of the CDR3: TGTGCCTGGGGGACCCAAAGGTCACCCCTCCACTTT. This encodes CAWGTQRSPLHF. J is TRBJ1-6 and V is TRBV30; maybe TRBD1 (5 bases). V lost 5 bases and J lost 10, with 12 bases in between. Per germline, CDR1 GTSNPN and CDR2 SVGIG (reference sequence). This CDR3 is built from 12 residues.

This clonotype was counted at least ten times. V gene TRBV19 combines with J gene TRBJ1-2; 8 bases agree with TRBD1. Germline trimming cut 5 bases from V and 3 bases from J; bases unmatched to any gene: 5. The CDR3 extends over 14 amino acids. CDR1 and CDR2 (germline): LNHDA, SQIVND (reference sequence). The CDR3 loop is CASSASTGDYGYTF. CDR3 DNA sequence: TGTGCCAGTAGTGCATCGACAGGGGACTATGGCTACACCTTC. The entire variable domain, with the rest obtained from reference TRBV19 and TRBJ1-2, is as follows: DGGITQSPKYLFRKEGQNVTLSCEQNLNHDAMYWYRQDPGQGLRLIYYSQIVNDFQKGDIAEGYSVSREKKESFPLTVTSAQKNPTAFYLCASSASTGDYGYTFGSGTRLTVV.

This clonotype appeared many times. The CDR3 is CAISERGTQETQYF. The CDR3 DNA follows: TGTGCCATCAGTGAAAGGGGAACACAAGAGACCCAGTACTTC. The V and J genes are TRBV10-3 and TRBJ2-5, with D possibly matching TRBD1 (5 bases). The germline gives CDR1 ENHRY, CDR2 SYGVKD. V was cut by 3 bases and J by 2 bases, with 10 bases left in between. The CDR3 runs to 14 residues.

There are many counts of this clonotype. Here the CDR3 DNA reads TGTGCCAGCAGCGACGAACTAGCGAACCAAGAGACCCAGTACTTC. Residues: CASSDELANQETQYF. The rearrangement uses TRBV5-8 and TRBJ2-5, with 7 bases that match TRBD2. Trimming cost V 4 bases and J 0 bases; bases outside gene matches: 6. Germline V lookup: CDR1 SGHTS, CDR2 YDEGEE. CDR3 length: 15 amino acids.

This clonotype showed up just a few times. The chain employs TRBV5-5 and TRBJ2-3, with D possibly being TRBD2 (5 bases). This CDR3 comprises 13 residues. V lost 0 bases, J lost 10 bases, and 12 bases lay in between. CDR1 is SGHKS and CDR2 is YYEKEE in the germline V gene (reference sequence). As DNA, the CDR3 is TGTGCCAGCAGCTTGGCTGCCAGCGGAGCGCAGTATTTT. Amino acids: CASSLAASGAQYF.

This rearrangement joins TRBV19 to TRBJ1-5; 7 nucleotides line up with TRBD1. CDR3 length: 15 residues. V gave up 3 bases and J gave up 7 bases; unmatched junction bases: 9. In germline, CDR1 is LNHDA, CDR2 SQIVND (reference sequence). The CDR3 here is CASSMAPGGRQPQHF. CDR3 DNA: TGTGCCAGTAGTATGGCGCCAGGGGGTAGGCAGCCCCAGCATTTT.

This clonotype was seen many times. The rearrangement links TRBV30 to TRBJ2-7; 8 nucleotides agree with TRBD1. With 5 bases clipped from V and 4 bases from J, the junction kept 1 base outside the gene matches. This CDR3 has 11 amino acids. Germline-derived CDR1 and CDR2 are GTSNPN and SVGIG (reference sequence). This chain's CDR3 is CAWGDRYEQYF. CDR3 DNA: TGTGCCTGGGGGGACAGGTACGAGCAGTACTTC.